This TCR beta chain was captured in a study of T cells after yellow fever vaccination. Overall study context: SMART-Seq v4 Ultra Low Input prepared the low-cell-number fractions.

There are 18 residues in the CDR3. Per germline, CDR1 KGHSH and CDR2 LQKENI. Trimming removed 2 bases from V and 0 bases from J, with 16 bases in between. General study results and limits: Contamination by abundant bulk-population clonotypes could be present in FACS-sorted repertoires. Weaker overall, the secondary response nonetheless peaked faster (day 5 versus 15).

This clonotype was detected only a few times. The target antigen is unknown. The 5'RACE template-switching step produced TCR cDNA and added a universal primer site and UMIs. Each CDR3 protein gets one entry after TCRdb re-called the 5' RACE reads with MiXCR. This table has a few hundred thousand distinct CDR3 sequences, around 21% appearing once. Sequences were derived from PBMCs, sampled 15 days after the yellow fever booster vaccination. The origin of this receptor is a young man who received the YFV17D yellow fever vaccine. V is TRBV18 and J is TRBJ1-4; no firm D call. The CDR3 bases are TGTGCCAGCTCACCAGGAGCGACACACCACTCAACTAATGAAAAACTGTTTTTT. Translation gives CASSPGATHHSTNEKLFF.